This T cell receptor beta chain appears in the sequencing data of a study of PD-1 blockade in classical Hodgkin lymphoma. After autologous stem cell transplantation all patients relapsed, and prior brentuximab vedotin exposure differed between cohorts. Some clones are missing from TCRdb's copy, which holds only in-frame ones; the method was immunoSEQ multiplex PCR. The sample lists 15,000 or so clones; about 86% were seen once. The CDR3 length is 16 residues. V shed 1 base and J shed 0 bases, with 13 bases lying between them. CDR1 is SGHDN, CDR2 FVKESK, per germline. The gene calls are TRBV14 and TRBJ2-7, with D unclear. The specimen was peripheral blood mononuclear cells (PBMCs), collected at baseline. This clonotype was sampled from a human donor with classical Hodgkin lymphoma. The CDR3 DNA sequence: TGTGCCAGCAGCCAAGGGAAACCAAGGCCCTCCTACGAGCAGTACTTC. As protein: CASSQGKPRPSYEQYF. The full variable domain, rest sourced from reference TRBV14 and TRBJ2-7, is EAGVTQFPSHSVIEKGQTVTLRCDPISGHDNLYWYRRVMGKEIKFLLHFVKESKQDESGMPNNRFLAERTGGTYSTLKVQPAELEDSGVYFCASSQGKPRPSYEQYFGPGTRLTVT.